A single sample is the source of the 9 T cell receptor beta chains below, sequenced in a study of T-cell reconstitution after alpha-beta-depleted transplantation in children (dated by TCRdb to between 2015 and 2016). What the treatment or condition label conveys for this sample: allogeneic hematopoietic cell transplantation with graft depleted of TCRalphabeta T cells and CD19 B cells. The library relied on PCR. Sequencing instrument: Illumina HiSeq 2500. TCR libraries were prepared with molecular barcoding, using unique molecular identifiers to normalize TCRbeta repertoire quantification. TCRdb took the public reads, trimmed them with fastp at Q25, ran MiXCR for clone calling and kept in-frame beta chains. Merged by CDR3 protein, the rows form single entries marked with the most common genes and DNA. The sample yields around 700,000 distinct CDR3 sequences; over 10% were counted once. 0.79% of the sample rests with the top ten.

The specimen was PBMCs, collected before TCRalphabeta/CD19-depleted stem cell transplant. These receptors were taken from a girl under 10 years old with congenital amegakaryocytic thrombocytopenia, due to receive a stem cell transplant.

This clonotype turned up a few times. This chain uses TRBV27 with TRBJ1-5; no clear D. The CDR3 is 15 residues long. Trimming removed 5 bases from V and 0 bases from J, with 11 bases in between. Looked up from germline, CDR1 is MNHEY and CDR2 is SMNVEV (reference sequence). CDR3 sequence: CASSPTPHSNQPQHF. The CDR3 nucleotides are TGTGCCAGCAGTCCTACCCCCCATAGCAATCAGCCCCAGCATTTT.

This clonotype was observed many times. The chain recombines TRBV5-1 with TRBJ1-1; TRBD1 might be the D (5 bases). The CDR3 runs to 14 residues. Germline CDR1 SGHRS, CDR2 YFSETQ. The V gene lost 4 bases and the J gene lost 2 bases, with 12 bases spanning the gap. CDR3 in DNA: TGCGCCAGCAGCGAACAGGCAGTAAACACTGAAGCTTTCTTT. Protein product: CASSEQAVNTEAFF.

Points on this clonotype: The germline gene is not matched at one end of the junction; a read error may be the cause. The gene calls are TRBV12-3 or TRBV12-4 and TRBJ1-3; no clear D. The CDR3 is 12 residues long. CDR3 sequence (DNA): TGTGCCAGCACCCACTCTAGAAACACCATTTATTTT. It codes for CASTHSRNTIYF.

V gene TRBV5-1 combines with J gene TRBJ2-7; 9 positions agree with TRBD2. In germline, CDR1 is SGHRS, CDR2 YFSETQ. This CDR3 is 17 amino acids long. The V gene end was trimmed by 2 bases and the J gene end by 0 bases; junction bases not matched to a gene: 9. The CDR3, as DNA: TGCGCCAGCAGCTTCCAGACTAGCGGTGGGAACTCCTACGAGCAGTACTTC. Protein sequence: CASSFQTSGGNSYEQYF.

CDR3 amino acids: CASSPWLLAYDEQFF. CDR3 coding DNA: TGTGCCAGCTCACCTTGGTTGCTAGCTTACGATGAGCAGTTCTTC. The chain carries TRBV18 and TRBJ2-1; weak D call: TRBD2 (5 bases). The V and J ends lost 3 bases and 8 bases respectively, with 17 bases between them. This CDR3 is 15 amino acids long. From germline, CDR1 is KGHSH and CDR2 LQKENI.

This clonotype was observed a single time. The DNA for the CDR3 is TGTGCCATCAGTGAGGATCTGTCAGGCGGGAGGGTTACTAATGAAAAACTGTTTTTT. It translates to CAISEDLSGGRVTNEKLFF. The chain recombines TRBV10-3 with TRBJ1-4; D is uncertain. Germline V gene data show CDR1 as ENHRY and CDR2 as SYGVKD. V shed 2 bases and J shed 2 bases, with 21 bases lying between them. The CDR3 covers 19 residues.

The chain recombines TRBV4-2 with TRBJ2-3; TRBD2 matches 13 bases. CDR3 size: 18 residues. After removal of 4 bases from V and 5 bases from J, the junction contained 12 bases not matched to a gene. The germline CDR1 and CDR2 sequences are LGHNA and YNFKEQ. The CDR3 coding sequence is TGTGCCAGCAGCCCCGGGACTAGCGGGGTGGTAAGGATAGATACGCAGTATTTT. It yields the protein CASSPGTSGVVRIDTQYF.

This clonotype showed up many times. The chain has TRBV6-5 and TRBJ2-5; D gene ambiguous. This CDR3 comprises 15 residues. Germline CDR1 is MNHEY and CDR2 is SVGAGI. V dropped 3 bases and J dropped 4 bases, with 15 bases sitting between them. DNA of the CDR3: TGTGCCAGCAGTTATCGAGGCCCCTTCGGAGAGACCCAGTACTTC. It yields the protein CASSYRGPFGETQYF.

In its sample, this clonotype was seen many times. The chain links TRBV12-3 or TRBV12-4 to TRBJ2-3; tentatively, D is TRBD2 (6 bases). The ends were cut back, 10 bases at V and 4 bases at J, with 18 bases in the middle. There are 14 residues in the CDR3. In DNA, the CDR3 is TGTGCCATCGTTGACGAGGGCGGGGCAGATACGCAGTATTTT. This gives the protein CAIVDEGGADTQYF.